The present T cell receptor beta chain was sequenced within a study of memory CD4+ T cells and cytomegalovirus serostatus. General study results and limits: The CMV-associated TCR signature appears largely within the CD4+ memory repertoire.

For this clone: Its antigen remains unidentified.

CDR1 SGHNT and CDR2 YYREEE come from the germline V gene (reference sequence). V was cut by 0 bases and J by 3 bases, with 0 bases left in between. This CDR3 comprises 12 residues. The sort gate was single viable CD3+CD4+CD8-CD45RO+ cells for memory CD4+ T cells. Donors' CMV status reflects serum IgG against pp150, pp28, p38, p52. Using immunoSEQ multiplex PCR, the repertoire was profiled, and TCRdb retains in-frame clones only, with some absent. The repertoire holds 75,000 to 90,000 clones, 80% seen once, with nearly 0.8% in the top ten. The origin of this receptor is an adult in good health and CMV-seronegative. The chain is built from TRBV5-4 and TRBJ2-2, with D uncertain. The sample consisted of memory CD4+ T cells from blood. The CDR3 here is CASSLDTGELFF. The CDR3 coding sequence is TGTGCCAGCAGCTTGGACACCGGGGAGCTGTTTTTT.